The 27 T cell receptor beta chains below were found in one sample sequenced in a study of shared clonotypes between healthy human individuals. Clones were sequenced by immunoSEQ multiplex PCR, and TCRdb holds only the in-frame ones, with some missing. The table has fewer than 600,000 clones, 79% seen once. Source material: PBMCs. These receptors originate from a woman in her thirties or forties in good health. Some clones in this sample may be carry-over from other donors' samples.

This clone was counted between two and nine times. Distinct nucleotide sequences in the sample also encode this CDR3. This chain joins TRBV18 and TRBJ1-1; TRBD1 matches 7 bases. V was clipped by 6 bases and J by 0 bases; unmatched bases: 7. The CDR3 contains 15 residues. The germline CDR1 and CDR2 sequences are KGHSH and LQKENI. CDR3: CASSPRTGVNTEAFF. The CDR3 bases are TGTGCCAGCTCCCCCCGGACAGGAGTGAACACTGAAGCTTTCTTT. Based on the CDR3 plus reference TRBV18 and TRBJ1-1, the full variable domain is NAGVMQNPRHLVRRRGQEARLRCSPMKGHSHVYWYRQLPEEGLKFMVYLQKENIIDESGMPKERFSAEFPKEGPSILRIQQVVRGDSAAYFCASSPRTGVNTEAFFGQGTRLTVV.

This clone appeared a single time. The rearrangement joins TRBV28 to TRBJ2-7; 10 bases align to TRBD2. The V segment lost 8 bases and the J segment 2 bases; nucleotides outside the gene matches: 0. The CDR3 covers 12 residues. Germline V gene data show CDR1 as MDHEN and CDR2 as SYDVKM. The CDR3 DNA reads as TGTGCCAGCGGACTAGCGGCCTACGAGCAGTACTTC. It translates to CASGLAAYEQYF.

This clone was found a few times. This CDR3 reads CAISEGGWTEAFF. DNA of the CDR3: TGTGCCATCAGTGAGGGGGGATGGACTGAAGCTTTCTTT. V usage is TRBV10-3 and J usage is TRBJ1-1; TRBD1 is a possible D gene (5 bases). The CDR3 runs 13 residues. The germline V gene encodes CDR1 ENHRY and CDR2 SYGVKD. Trimming cost V 2 bases and J 5 bases, with 9 bases left between them.

V is TRBV5-1 and J is TRBJ2-7; 12 bases fit TRBD2. The germline V gene encodes CDR1 SGHRS and CDR2 YFSETQ. The CDR3 is 16 residues long. V shed 0 bases, J shed 6 bases, and the junction held 7 bases outside the gene matches. The CDR3 DNA sequence: TGCGCCAGCAGCTTGGCCCTAGCGGGAGGGCCAGGCGAGCAGTACTTC. Residues: CASSLALAGGPGEQYF.

The V call is TRBV6-1, the J call TRBJ1-2, with D tentatively TRBD1 (6 bases). CDR3 length: 13 amino acids. Trimming stripped 1 base from V and 8 bases from J, with 11 bases between. Germline assignment: CDR1 MNHNS and CDR2 SASEGT. The CDR3, as DNA: TGTGCCAGCAGTGAAGGGGGGGCGCAGGGCTACACCTTC. It codes for CASSEGGAQGYTF.

The V and J genes are TRBV4-3 and TRBJ1-1; D uncertain. The V end was cut by 0 bases, the J end by 0 bases, with 5 bases between. The CDR3 sequence is 14 residues long. From germline, CDR1 is LGHNA and CDR2 YSLEER. The CDR3 protein is CASSQEGLNTEAFF. The CDR3 bases are TGCGCCAGCAGCCAAGAAGGTTTGAACACTGAAGCTTTCTTT.

This sequence joins TRBV6-6 and TRBJ2-1; 11 nucleotides match TRBD1. J lost 6 bases, V lost 6 bases, and 7 bases had no gene match. Germline-derived CDR1 and CDR2 are MNHNY and SVGAGI (reference sequence). The CDR3 consists of 15 residues. The CDR3, as DNA: TGTGCCAGCAGGGACCCGGGACAGGGGGGCAATGAGCAGTTCTTC. Its translation: CASRDPGQGGNEQFF.

This rearrangement joins TRBV5-8 to TRBJ2-5, with 10 bases aligning to TRBD2. The CDR3 has 15 amino acids. Unmatched junction bases numbered 3, after V lost 0 bases and J lost 4 bases. Germline lookup yields CDR1 SGHTS and CDR2 YDEGEE. CDR3 loop: CASSLELAGVETQYF. DNA of the CDR3: TGTGCCAGCAGCTTGGAGCTAGCGGGAGTAGAGACCCAGTACTTC.

The genes are TRBV11-2 and TRBJ2-3; 12 nucleotides line up with TRBD2. The germline CDR1 and CDR2 sequences are SGHAT and FQNNGV. Germline trimming cut 3 bases from V and 3 bases from J; bases unmatched to any gene: 4. There are 16 residues in the CDR3. This CDR3 reads CASSFRLAGETDTQYF. CDR3 DNA sequence: TGTGCCAGCAGCTTTAGACTAGCGGGAGAGACAGATACGCAGTATTTT.

The V gene is TRBV18, the J gene TRBJ1-1; 8 bases are a match to TRBD1. V shed 3 bases and J 4 bases; nucleotides not matched to a gene: 1. This CDR3 contains 13 residues. Germline V lookup: CDR1 KGHSH, CDR2 LQKENI. The CDR3 sequence: CASSPDRGTEAFF. The CDR3 nucleotides read TGTGCCAGCTCACCCGACAGGGGCACTGAAGCTTTCTTT.

The chain links TRBV19 to TRBJ2-2, with a tentative D call TRBD1 (6 bases). V was cut by 3 bases and J by 4 bases, with 15 bases left in between. The CDR3 length is 16 residues. The germline V gene encodes CDR1 LNHDA and CDR2 SQIVND (reference sequence). CDR3 nucleotides: TGTGCCAGTAGTATTTTACAAACAGGGATCACCGGGGAGCTGTTTTTT. Its translation is CASSILQTGITGELFF.

This clone was counted a few times. The chain has TRBV19 and TRBJ2-1; D unclear. Germline CDR1 is LNHDA and CDR2 is SQIVND (reference sequence). The V end was cut by 3 bases, the J end by 2 bases, with 2 bases between. This CDR3 contains 12 residues. CDR3 nucleotide sequence: TGTGCCAGTAGTATGACCTACAATGAGCAGTTCTTC. This codes for CASSMTYNEQFF.

The chain is built from TRBV5-5 and TRBJ1-5, with 9 positions matching TRBD1. V dropped 5 bases and J dropped 6; count of bases not matched to a gene: 6. The CDR3 sequence is 14 residues long. Germline values: CDR1 SGHKS, CDR2 YYEKEE (reference sequence). The CDR3 DNA follows: TGTGCCAGCAGTCTCGGGACAGGGCTTCAGCCCCAGCATTTT. It translates to CASSLGTGLQPQHF.

The chain uses TRBV6-1 and TRBJ1-6; the match to TRBD1 covers 7 bases. The CDR3 runs 13 residues. Germline loops: CDR1 MNHNS, CDR2 SASEGT. The ends lost 10 bases at V and 13 bases at J; junction bases unmatched: 13. This chain's CDR3 is CAIRDSSLRPLHF. The CDR3 DNA reads as TGTGCCATCCGGGACAGCTCCCTCCGGCCCCTCCACTTT.

In its sample, this clone was seen once. In DNA form, the CDR3 reads TGTGCCAGCCGGGGGGACACTGAAGCTTTCTTT. Translated, it gives CASRGDTEAFF. The J gene is TRBJ1-1, the V gene TRBV10-3; possibly TRBD1 for D (5 bases). CDR1 ENHRY and CDR2 SYGVKD come from the germline V gene. V dropped 10 bases and J dropped 3 bases, with 9 bases sitting between them. The CDR3 loop spans 11 amino acids.

The chain carries TRBV7-9 and TRBJ1-2, with 7 bases fitting TRBD1. In germline, CDR1 is SEHNR, CDR2 FQNEAQ (reference sequence). Unmatched junction bases numbered 11, after V lost 5 bases and J lost 8 bases. This CDR3 has 14 residues. CDR3 sequence: CASSRTGQVWGYTF. CDR3 coding DNA: TGTGCCAGCAGCCGGACAGGCCAGGTGTGGGGCTACACCTTC.

This clone has just a few counts. The chain carries TRBV30 and TRBJ1-5, with D perhaps matching TRBD1 (6 bases). V dropped 3 bases and J dropped 4 bases, with 10 bases sitting between them. The CDR3 sequence is 13 residues long. Per germline, CDR1 GTSNPN and CDR2 SVGIG (reference sequence). The CDR3 sequence is CAWSTGQNQPQHF. The CDR3, as DNA: TGTGCCTGGAGCACCGGACAGAATCAGCCCCAGCATTTT.

The chain employs TRBV4-1 and TRBJ2-7; no firm D call. Germline assignment: CDR1 MGHRA and CDR2 YSYEKL. V lost 4 bases to trimming and J lost 6 bases, with 13 bases between them. This CDR3 has 13 residues. For the CDR3, the DNA is TGCGCCAGCAGCCTAGTAACCCCCGCCGAGCAGTACTTC. It specifies CASSLVTPAEQYF.

This clone was recorded many times. The chain combines TRBV10-3 with TRBJ1-4; weak D call: TRBD1 (5 bases). CDR3 length equals 16 residues. CDR1 and CDR2 (germline): ENHRY, SYGVKD. V gave up 3 bases and J gave up 4 bases, with 15 bases separating them. The CDR3 DNA sequence: TGTGCCATCAGTGAATCCCCGACAGCCATTAATGAAAAACTGTTTTTT. This gives the protein CAISESPTAINEKLFF.

V usage is TRBV19 and J usage is TRBJ1-1, with 8 positions matching TRBD1. Germline trimming cut 8 bases from V and 1 base from J; bases unmatched to any gene: 15. CDR3 size: 17 residues. Germline CDR1 LNHDA, CDR2 SQIVND (reference sequence). The CDR3 coding sequence is TGTGCCAGTGCGATGGGGGCAGGGGGCGTCGGGAACACTGAAGCTTTCTTT. Amino acid sequence: CASAMGAGGVGNTEAFF.

The J gene is TRBJ2-5, the V gene TRBV18; 8 nucleotides align to TRBD2. The DNA end is more similar to TRBJ2-7, so the J call may be wrong. This CDR3 has 15 amino acids. Germline CDR1 and CDR2: KGHSH and LQKENI. In nucleotides, the CDR3 is TGTGCCAGCTCACCATTAGCGGGAATGGTCTACGAGCAGTACTTC. This gives the protein CASSPLAGMVYEQYF.

The gene calls are TRBV6-5 and TRBJ2-3; 8 bases map to TRBD2. From germline, CDR1 is MNHEY and CDR2 SVGAGI. This CDR3 region has 15 residues. The junction had 9 bases not matched to a gene; V was cut back by 4 bases and J by 6 bases. For the CDR3, the DNA is TGTGCCAGCAGTTTCAAGCGGGAGAAAGTGGATACGCAGTATTTT. Protein product: CASSFKREKVDTQYF.

The chain links TRBV11-3 to TRBJ2-1; TRBD2 matches at 9 bases. J lost 7 bases, V lost 6 bases, and 13 bases had no gene match. CDR1 is SGHNT, CDR2 YENEEA, per germline. CDR3 size: 16 residues. The CDR3 spells CASRREPSGMENEQFF. Written as DNA, the CDR3 is TGTGCCAGCAGGAGGGAGCCTAGCGGGATGGAAAATGAGCAGTTCTTC.

The V and J genes are TRBV5-5 and TRBJ2-7; no definite D call. Trimming cost V 1 base and J 1 base, with 6 bases left between them. This CDR3 region has 13 residues. Germline CDR1 reads SGHKS; CDR2 reads YYEKEE (reference sequence). The CDR3 reads CASSLTPSYEQYF. In DNA, the CDR3 is TGTGCCAGCAGCTTGACACCATCCTACGAGCAGTACTTC.

A remark on this clone: Sequence at one end of the junction differs from germline and may be a read error. This chain joins TRBV5-1 and TRBJ2-7; D gene unclear. Per the germline V gene, CDR1 is SGHRS and CDR2 is YFSETQ. The CDR3 sequence is 14 residues long. The CDR3, as DNA: TGCGCCAGCAGCTTGGCCCCGAACTCCTACGAGCAGCACTTC. Residues: CASSLAPNSYEQHF.

V is TRBV6-4 and J is TRBJ2-3, with TRBD2 matching 10 bases. Germline V gene sequence: CDR1 MRHNA, CDR2 SNTAGT. The CDR3 length is 15 residues. Trimming at V came to 4 bases and at J to 6 bases, leaving 7 bases not matched to a gene. CDR3 amino acids: CASSASGSSVDTQYF. The CDR3 DNA is TGTGCCAGCAGTGCTAGCGGGAGCTCAGTGGATACGCAGTATTTT.

J is TRBJ2-3 and V is TRBV5-1; D might be TRBD2 (6 bases). The V end lost 4 bases, the J end lost 2 bases, and 11 bases lay between the germline ends. The CDR3 runs to 14 residues. Looked up from germline, CDR1 is SGHRS and CDR2 is YFSETQ. The CDR3 region is CASSLAPNTDTQYF. The CDR3 coding sequence is TGCGCCAGCAGCCTAGCGCCGAACACAGATACGCAGTATTTT. Combining the CDR3 with reference TRBV5-1 and TRBJ2-3 gives the whole variable domain KAGVTQTPRYLIKTRGQQVTLSCSPISGHRSVSWYQQTPGQGLQFLFEYFSETQRNKGNFPGRFSGRQFSNSRSEMNVSTLELGDSALYLCASSLAPNTDTQYFGPGTRLTVL.